The entry below describes one TCR beta chain. Antigen unknown. Trimming removed 1 base at V and 0 bases at J, with 8 bases between. Looked up from germline, CDR1 is LGHNA and CDR2 is YNFKEQ. The CDR3 loop spans 15 amino acids. Indicated treatment: roughly 19 received Ad26.COV2.S at low or high dose, single or two shots; a few received placebo; per-sample allocation not given. The samples were gathered on day 63 after the first injection of vaccine or placebo. Repertoires were generated with immunoSEQ multiplex PCR, while TCRdb's copy carries only in-frame clones and drops some. Of hundreds of thousands of clones in the sample, 75% to 90% were seen once. These data belong to a study of Ad26.COV2.S vaccination and SARS-CoV-2 variants. Study-level points and caveats: Spike-specific TCR breadth was greater in vaccine than placebo recipients. Vaccine recipients and placebo recipients showed similar non-spike TCR breadth. CD8+ and CD4+ T cells specific for spike reportedly responded with substantial breadth after vaccination.

This rearrangement joins TRBV4-2 to TRBJ2-3, with D perhaps matching TRBD1 (5 bases). Source: peripheral blood, taken in a trial of Ad26.COV2.S vaccine versus placebo. The sequence was obtained from a person between 18 and 59 years old who received the Ad26.COV2.S COVID-19 vaccine or a placebo. This CDR3 reads CASSQGQPSTDTQYF. The CDR3 DNA follows: TGTGCCAGCAGCCAAGGACAGCCTAGCACAGATACGCAGTATTTT.